This T cell receptor beta chain was recovered during a study of blood T cell repertoires in COVID-19. This CDR3 has 14 amino acids. Germline lookup yields CDR1 SGHTA and CDR2 FQGNSA. V lost 3 bases, J lost 1 base, and 1 base stayed unmatched. Measured with immunoSEQ multiplex PCR; TCRdb has only the in-frame clones, and not every one. The table has 250,000 to 350,000 clones, about nine tenths seen once. This receptor was identified in a woman in her 50s who had recovered from COVID-19. The specimen was peripheral blood. The chain employs TRBV7-2 and TRBJ1-1; 8 bases agree with TRBD1. CDR3 coding DNA: TGTGCCAGCAGCTTCCAGGGGGCGAACACTGAAGCTTTCTTT. As protein: CASSFQGANTEAFF. The complete variable domain, with remaining parts taken from reference TRBV7-2 and TRBJ1-1, reads GAGVSQSPSNKVTEKGKDVELRCDPISGHTALYWYRQSLGQGLEFLIYFQGNSAPDKSGLPSDRFSAERTGGSVSTLTIQRTQQEDSAVYLCASSFQGANTEAFFGQGTRLTVV.